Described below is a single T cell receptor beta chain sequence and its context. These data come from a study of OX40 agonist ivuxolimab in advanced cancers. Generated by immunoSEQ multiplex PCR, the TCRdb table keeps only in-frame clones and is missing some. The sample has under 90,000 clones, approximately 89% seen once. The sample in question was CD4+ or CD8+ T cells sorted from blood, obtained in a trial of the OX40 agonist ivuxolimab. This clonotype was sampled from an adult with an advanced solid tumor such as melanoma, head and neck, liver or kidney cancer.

The CDR3 sequence: CASGQSSGNTIYF. CDR3 in DNA: TGCGCCAGCGGACAATCTTCTGGAAACACCATATATTTT. The V and J genes are TRBV10-2 and TRBJ1-3, with D perhaps matching TRBD1 (5 bases). Trimming pared 8 bases from V and 1 base from J, leaving 9 bases between. Germline V gives CDR1 WSHSY, CDR2 SAAADI. This CDR3 contains 13 residues.